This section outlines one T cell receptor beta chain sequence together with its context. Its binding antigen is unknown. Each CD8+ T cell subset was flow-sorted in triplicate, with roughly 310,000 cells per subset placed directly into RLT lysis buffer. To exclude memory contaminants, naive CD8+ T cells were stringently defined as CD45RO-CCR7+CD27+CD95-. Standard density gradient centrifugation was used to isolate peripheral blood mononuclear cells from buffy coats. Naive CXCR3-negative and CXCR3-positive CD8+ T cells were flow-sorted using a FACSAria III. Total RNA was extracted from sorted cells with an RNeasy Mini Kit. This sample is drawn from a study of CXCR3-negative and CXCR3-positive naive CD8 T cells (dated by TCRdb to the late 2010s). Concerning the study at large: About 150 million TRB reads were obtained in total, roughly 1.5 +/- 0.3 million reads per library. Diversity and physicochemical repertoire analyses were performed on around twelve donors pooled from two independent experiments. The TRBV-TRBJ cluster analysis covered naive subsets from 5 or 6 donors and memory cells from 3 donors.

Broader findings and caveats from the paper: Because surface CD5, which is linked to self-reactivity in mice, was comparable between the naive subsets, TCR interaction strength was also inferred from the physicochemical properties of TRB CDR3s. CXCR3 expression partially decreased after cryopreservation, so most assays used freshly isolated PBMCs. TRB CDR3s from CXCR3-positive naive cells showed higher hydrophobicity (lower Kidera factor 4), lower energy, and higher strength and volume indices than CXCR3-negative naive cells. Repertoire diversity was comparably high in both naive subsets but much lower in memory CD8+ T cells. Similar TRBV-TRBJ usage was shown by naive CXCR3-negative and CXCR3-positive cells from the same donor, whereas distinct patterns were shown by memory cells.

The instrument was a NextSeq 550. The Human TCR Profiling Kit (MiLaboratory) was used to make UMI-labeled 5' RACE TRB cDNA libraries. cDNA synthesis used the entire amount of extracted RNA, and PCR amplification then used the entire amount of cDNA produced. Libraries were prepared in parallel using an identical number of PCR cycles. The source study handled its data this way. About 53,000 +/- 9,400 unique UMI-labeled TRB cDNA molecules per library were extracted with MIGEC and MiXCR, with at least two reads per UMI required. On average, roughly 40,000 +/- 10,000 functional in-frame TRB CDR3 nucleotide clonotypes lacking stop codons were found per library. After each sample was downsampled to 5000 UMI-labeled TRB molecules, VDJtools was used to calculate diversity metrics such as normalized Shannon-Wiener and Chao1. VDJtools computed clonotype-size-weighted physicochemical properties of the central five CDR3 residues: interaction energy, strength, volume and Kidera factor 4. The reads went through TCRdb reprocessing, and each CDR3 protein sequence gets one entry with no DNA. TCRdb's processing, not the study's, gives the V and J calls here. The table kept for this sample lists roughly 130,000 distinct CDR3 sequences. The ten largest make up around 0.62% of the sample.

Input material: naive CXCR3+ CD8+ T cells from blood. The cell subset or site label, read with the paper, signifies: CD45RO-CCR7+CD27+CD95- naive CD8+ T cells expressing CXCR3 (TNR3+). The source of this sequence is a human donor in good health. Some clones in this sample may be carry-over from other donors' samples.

The CDR3 is CASNPSGTSGADTQYF. The chain was built from TRBV12-3 or TRBV12-4 and TRBJ2-3; there is no DNA to check the TCRdb D call of TRBD2. The CDR3 contains 16 residues, cysteine and phenylalanine counted. DNA for this receptor is not on file.